This entry lists 14 T cell receptor beta chains sequenced from one sample in a study of cytomegalovirus exposure and HLA in healthy donors. With 60 Vbeta and 13 Jbeta primers, the PCR was carried out. Here immunoSEQ multiplex PCR was the method, and the copy in TCRdb shows in-frame clones only, minus some. This sample's table reports fewer than 150,000 clones. The sequenced sample was PBMCs. All receptors derive from a woman aged 55-69 years in good health and CMV-seronegative.

J is TRBJ1-1 and V is TRBV5-1, with D hard to call. The CDR3 contains 14 residues. The germline V and J ends were trimmed by 0 bases and 3 bases, with 9 bases remaining between them. Germline V lookup: CDR1 SGHRS, CDR2 YFSETQ. CDR3 sequence reads: CASSLDDTYTEAFF. DNA for the CDR3: TGCGCCAGCAGCTTGGACGACACGTACACTGAAGCTTTCTTT.

The V gene is TRBV18, the J gene TRBJ1-1; no firm D call. This CDR3 is 13 amino acids long. Trimming removed 2 bases from V and 2 bases from J, with 6 bases in between. Germline CDR1 is KGHSH and CDR2 is LQKENI. The CDR3: CASSPTTNTEAFF. As DNA, the CDR3 is TGTGCCAGCTCACCAACGACAAACACTGAAGCTTTCTTT.

V usage is TRBV19 and J usage is TRBJ2-5; D remains ambiguous. Trimming took off 0 bases at V and 5 bases at J, with 19 bases between the two ends. This CDR3 has 17 amino acids. CDR1 LNHDA and CDR2 SQIVND come from the germline V gene (reference sequence). Written as DNA, the CDR3 is TGTGCCAGTAGTATAGATCTCGGCACCATCGCAGCGGAGACCCAGTACTTC. Translation: CASSIDLGTIAAETQYF.

The chain joins TRBV27 to TRBJ2-6, with D hard to call. Germline loops: CDR1 MNHEY, CDR2 SMNVEV (reference sequence). With 4 bases removed from V and 0 bases from J, the gap between germline ends came to 7 bases. The CDR3 is made up of 15 amino acids. CDR3 sequence: CASSSPSSGANVLTF. In DNA form, the CDR3 reads TGTGCCAGCAGTTCCCCCTCCTCTGGGGCCAACGTCCTGACTTTC.

The CDR3 nucleotides are TGCGCCAGCAGTGGGGGCATGAACCAGCCCCAGCATTTT. This codes for CASSGGMNQPQHF. The J gene is TRBJ1-5, the V gene TRBV10-1; a weak D match, TRBD1 (5 bases). This CDR3 has 13 amino acids. The V gene's germline CDR1 is WNHNN and CDR2 SYGVQD (reference sequence). With 4 bases removed from V and 7 bases from J, the gap between germline ends came to 11 bases.

The CDR3, as DNA: TGTGCCAGCAGCCTCGACAGGTACACAGATACGCAGTATTTT. The encoded protein is CASSLDRYTDTQYF. The chain uses TRBV7-9 and TRBJ2-3; D is perhaps TRBD1 (6 bases). Germline CDR1 SEHNR, CDR2 FQNEAQ (reference sequence). V shed 5 bases and J shed 2 bases, with 11 bases lying between them. The CDR3 spans 14 residues.

The genes are TRBV4-1 and TRBJ2-5; 7 nucleotides align to TRBD1. Germline V gene lookup returns CDR1 MGHRA and CDR2 YSYEKL. The junction had 12 bases not matched to a gene; V was cut back by 2 bases and J by 9 bases. The CDR3 contains 15 residues. CDR3 in amino acids: CASSQPRDRPRAQYF. In DNA form, the CDR3 reads TGCGCCAGCAGCCAACCCCGGGACAGACCCAGGGCCCAGTACTTC.

The chain carries TRBV30 and TRBJ2-7; 8 bases map to TRBD1. CDR3 length: 14 residues. CDR1 and CDR2 from the germline V gene are GTSNPN and SVGIG (reference sequence). V gave up 7 bases and J gave up 0 bases; unmatched junction bases: 8. CDR3 in DNA: TGTGCCTCCAACCGGGACAGGCACTCCTACGAGCAGTACTTC. Encoded protein: CASNRDRHSYEQYF.

The V gene is TRBV7-9, the J gene TRBJ2-7; TRBD2 agrees at 8 bases. There are 17 residues in the CDR3. With V trimmed by 5 bases and J by 5 bases, 17 bases remained unmatched. The V gene's germline CDR1 is SEHNR and CDR2 FQNEAQ (reference sequence). In DNA form, the CDR3 reads TGTGCCAGCAGCCCACGAGCTGGGGGTAGCGGGGACGACGAGCAGTACTTC. Residues: CASSPRAGGSGDDEQYF.

The chain links TRBV4-1 to TRBJ1-6; weak D call: TRBD1 (5 bases). V lost 6 bases and J lost 10, with 16 bases in between. The CDR3 is 14 amino acids. Germline-derived CDR1 and CDR2 are MGHRA and YSYEKL. CDR3 sequence (DNA): TGCGCCAGCAGGCCTGTGGGGGGGATGTCACCCCTCCACTTT. Translating gives CASRPVGGMSPLHF.

The genes are TRBV2 and TRBJ1-1; D unresolved. CDR3 length equals 11 residues. Germline V gene lookup returns CDR1 SNHLY and CDR2 FYNNEI. V was trimmed by 10 bases and J by 4 bases, leaving 10 bases between them. The CDR3 is CAIPRVTEAFF. CDR3 DNA sequence: TGTGCCATCCCGAGGGTCACTGAAGCTTTCTTT.

The CDR3 loop reads CAWSSDRNQPQHF. The CDR3 nucleotides read TGTGCCTGGAGTTCGGACAGAAATCAGCCCCAGCATTTT. The V gene is TRBV30, the J gene TRBJ1-5, with D possibly matching TRBD1 (6 bases). CDR1 GTSNPN and CDR2 SVGIG come from the germline V gene (reference sequence). V was shortened by 2 bases and J by 4 bases, with 9 bases between the two germline ends. This CDR3 comprises 13 residues.

The gene calls are TRBV4-1 and TRBJ1-2, with D unresolved. The CDR3 sequence is 18 residues long. Trimming pared 1 base from V and 6 bases from J, leaving 24 bases between. CDR1 and CDR2 from the germline V gene are MGHRA and YSYEKL. The CDR3, as DNA: TGCGCCAGCAGCCAAGCGGACTTAGGGTTTGGCAGGCCTGATGGCTACACCTTC. Translation gives CASSQADLGFGRPDGYTF.

This chain connects TRBV7-9 to TRBJ2-1, with 8 bases lining up with TRBD2. CDR1 is SEHNR and CDR2 is FQNEAQ in the germline V gene (reference sequence). V lost 1 base to trimming and J lost 6 bases; unmatched junction nucleotides: 2. CDR3 length: 14 residues. The CDR3 bases are TGTGCCAGCAGCTTAGGGACTAGCAGCAATGAGCAGTTCTTC. Its translation: CASSLGTSSNEQFF.